These 2 T cell receptor beta chains share one sample of origin, sequenced in a study of chemoradiotherapy in HPV16-positive cancers. The table came from immunoSEQ multiplex PCR; TCRdb's copy has only in-frame clones and leaves some out. Among 4,500 or so clones listed, approximately 72% were seen once. This specimen was tumor tissue, taken from a patient who underwent chemoradiotherapy. These receptors came from a human donor with HPV-associated anogenital cancer.

This chain uses TRBV6-5 with TRBJ2-3; possibly TRBD1 for D (5 bases). Germline values: CDR1 MNHEY, CDR2 SVGAGI. Trimming stripped 4 bases from V and 2 bases from J, with 13 bases between. This CDR3 has 15 amino acids. CDR3 sequence (DNA): TGTGCCAGCAGTTTGGGGCGGAGTCCCACAGATACGCAGTATTTT. Translating gives CASSLGRSPTDTQYF.

The genes are TRBV9 and TRBJ1-2; a possible D gene is TRBD1 (5 bases). CDR1 and CDR2 (germline): SGDLS, YYNGEE. Trimming removed 5 bases from V and 4 bases from J, with 21 bases in between. The CDR3 sequence is 16 residues long. CDR3 loop: CASRETGTGFVYGYTF. As DNA, the CDR3 is TGTGCCAGCAGAGAGACCGGGACGGGCTTTGTCTATGGCTACACCTTC.